This T cell receptor (beta chain) was recovered during a study of CD8 T cells in Susac syndrome (dated 2019 in TCRdb). For context, the study as a whole: Among the sequenced Susac syndrome patients, about 6 had clinically active disease and eight or nine were in clinical remission. At blood withdrawal, Susac syndrome patients were either therapy-naive, taking corticosteroids (in some cases with IVIg as well), or taking IVIg alone. Whether CD8+ T cell activation and differentiation in Susac syndrome was antigen driven was tested using repertoire sequencing. The investigation overall reported the following: No clonal expansion was detected in the CD4+ T cell repertoire of Susac syndrome patients. The study acknowledged that relatively few individuals were included in the TCR sequencing and HLA analysis.

Concerning this clonotype: Its target antigen remains unknown. No much larger clone is present one base from it, and per-base qualities are unavailable.

RNA was extracted using the RNeasy kit, and roughly 0.45 to 1 ug of the RNA was reverse transcribed with random hexamers. TCR beta CDR3 regions were amplified with the immunoSEQ multiplex PCR assay covering 54 Vbeta and 13 Jbeta segments. PCR amplification bias was corrected by using a synthetic template baseline for primer optimization and computational correction. Per the authors' processing: Only productive sequences were kept, with reads annotated to V, D and J genes according to IMGT and analyzed in immunoSEQ Analyzer. To calculate clonality, Shannon entropy was normalized by log2 of the number of productive unique sequences and then subtracted from one. For each patient and control, public and private clones were evaluated within the 100 most prevalent clones. Susac-specific clones were defined as absent from healthy and MS cohorts, about 1,000 published viral clones and other ImmuneACCESS disease sequences. TCRdb's own reprocessing of the public reads used fastp at Q25 and MiXCR and kept productive beta chains. Rows with a matching CDR3 protein are joined into one entry that keeps the most common DNA and genes. The V and J calls, along with clone size, are taken from TCRdb and not from the paper's own processing. The table for this sample lists 170,000 or so distinct CDR3 sequences; about 96% of them were counted only once. About 0.12% of the sample rests with the top ten.

Peripheral blood CD8+ and CD4+ T cells from healthy donors, Susac syndrome patients and multiple sclerosis patients were profiled using high-throughput TCR beta sequencing. Recently defined diagnostic criteria for definite or probable disease were met by the Susac syndrome patients. CD8+ TEMRA cells were enriched by FACS, while bulk CD8+ and CD4+ T cells were purified by magnetic negative isolation. Blood was collected in EDTA tubes and processed within 24 hours, with PBMCs isolated through density gradient centrifugation. PBMCs intended for TCR sequencing were cryopreserved in liquid nitrogen and were subsequently thawed in a 37 degrees C water bath. The sorted or isolated CD4+, CD8+ and CD8+ TEMRA cells had a purity of 90% or higher. Spanning cysteine to phenylalanine, the CDR3 consists of 13 amino acids. The entry retains the CDR3 DNA only, 39 bases that are in frame from base 1. Cut back by 3 bases and 5 bases, the V and J ends lie 10 bases apart. The germline V gene (reference sequence) gives CDR1 as LNHNV and CDR2 as YYDKDF.

In this chain, TRBV15 is recombined with TRBJ2-5; TRBD2 might be the D gene, on 6 matching bases. The receptor comes from a human donor with Susac syndrome. The sample comprised CD4+ T cells from PBMCs. The sequence in DNA is TGTGCCACCAGCAGTCAGGGACTGGAGACCCAGTACTTC. It is translated as CATSSQGLETQYF.